The 11 T cell receptor beta chains in this list originate from one sample, sequenced in a study of shared T cell receptors in the human thymus. Measured with immunoSEQ multiplex PCR; TCRdb has only the in-frame clones, and not every one. The table lists hundreds of thousands of clones, around 89% of them singletons. These data are also associated with another study on human thymus T cells.

The material sequenced was thymocytes. Receptor source: a boy younger than two with a congenital heart defect.

This chain joins TRBV28 and TRBJ1-2; 8 bases are a match to TRBD1. This CDR3 is built from 18 residues. V was clipped by 1 base and J by 4 bases; unmatched bases: 14. Germline-derived CDR1 and CDR2 are MDHEN and SYDVKM. CDR3 nucleotide sequence: TGTGCCAGCAGTTTATCCCCCGACAGGGGACGACTCGGCTATGGCTACACCTTC. Translating gives CASSLSPDRGRLGYGYTF.

J is TRBJ2-5 and V is TRBV29-1; a possible D gene is TRBD2 (6 bases). This CDR3 is 16 amino acids long. Germline V gene sequence: CDR1 SQVTM, CDR2 ANQGSEA. V was pared by 3 bases and J by 9 bases, with 26 bases between. The CDR3 DNA is TGCAGCGTTGAGGGGCAGCCGGGGAAGCTAGGAGGGGCCCAGTACTTC. It codes for CSVEGQPGKLGGAQYF.

This clone has just a few counts. This chain links TRBV7-9 with TRBJ2-1; no clear D. CDR3 size: 11 residues. Germline assignment: CDR1 SEHNR and CDR2 FQNEAQ (reference sequence). V dropped 1 base and J dropped 9 bases, with 4 bases sitting between them. CDR3 amino acids: CASSLVSEQFF. The CDR3 DNA reads TGTGCCAGCAGCTTAGTCAGTGAGCAGTTCTTC.

The rearrangement links TRBV10-1 to TRBJ2-7; 7 bases map to TRBD1. The CDR3 length is 16 residues. V shed 5 bases, J shed 6 bases, and the junction held 16 bases outside the gene matches. Germline V gene lookup returns CDR1 WNHNN and CDR2 SYGVQD (reference sequence). DNA for the CDR3: TGCGCCAGCAGTATAACAGGGGCCGGAGAGCTCTCCGAGCAGTACTTC. It yields the protein CASSITGAGELSEQYF.

This clone has just a few counts. The rearrangement links TRBV9 to TRBJ1-2; D is unresolved. Germline CDR1 and CDR2: SGDLS and YYNGEE. The CDR3 consists of 13 residues. V was cut by 0 bases and J by 10 bases, with 13 bases left in between. For the CDR3, the DNA is TGTGCCAGCAGCGTAGCTAAGCGGGGAGCCTACACCTTC. The encoded protein is CASSVAKRGAYTF.

As DNA, the CDR3 is TGCGCCAGCAGGGTCGATGGTAGAACCGGGGAGCTGTTTTTT. This encodes CASRVDGRTGELFF. The chain carries TRBV10-2 and TRBJ2-2; D is unresolved. This CDR3 has 14 residues. Trimming removed 6 bases from V and 5 bases from J, with 13 bases in between. Looked up from germline, CDR1 is WSHSY and CDR2 is SAAADI.

V usage is TRBV5-6 and J usage is TRBJ2-2, with D unclear. The CDR3 has 16 residues. Germline V gene lookup returns CDR1 SGHDT and CDR2 YYEEEE. V was cut by 2 bases and J by 6 bases, with 17 bases left in between. DNA of the CDR3: TGTGCCAGCAGCTTCAATCCGCGGTATATGCCCGGGGAGCTGTTTTTT. It specifies CASSFNPRYMPGELFF.

V usage is TRBV27 and J usage is TRBJ1-1; D unresolved. V was cut by 8 bases and J by 3 bases, with 10 bases left in between. CDR1 and CDR2 (germline): MNHEY, SMNVEV (reference sequence). The CDR3 runs 12 residues. The CDR3 DNA reads TGTGCCAGCGTGGGCCAGGACACTGAAGCTTTCTTT. It codes for CASVGQDTEAFF.

The chain uses TRBV13 and TRBJ2-1; D remains unclear. This CDR3 has 14 amino acids. The V end lost 5 bases, the J end lost 10 bases, and 18 bases lay between the germline ends. Germline loops: CDR1 PRHDT, CDR2 FYEKMQ (reference sequence). CDR3 nucleotide sequence: TGTGCCAGCAGCCCCCAGATGAGCGCCCCGGAGCAGTTCTTC. It encodes CASSPQMSAPEQFF.

This chain joins TRBV21-1 and TRBJ2-7; TRBD1, as called in the table, went unchecked against the DNA. TRBV21-1 corresponds to a pseudogene. CDR3 length equals 15 residues. This CDR3 reads CASSNRQAASYEQYF. The CDR3 nucleotides are TGTGCCAGCAGCAACCGACAGGCTGCCTCCTACGAGCAGTACTTC.

This chain uses TRBV29-1 with TRBJ1-1, with 9 positions matching TRBD1. V dropped 3 bases and J dropped 3; count of bases not matched to a gene: 11. The germline V gene encodes CDR1 SQVTM and CDR2 ANQGSEA. CDR3 length: 16 amino acids. DNA for the CDR3: TGCAGCGTTGATTATGACAGGGGGGGCACCCACACTGAAGCTTTCTTT. Translation: CSVDYDRGGTHTEAFF.